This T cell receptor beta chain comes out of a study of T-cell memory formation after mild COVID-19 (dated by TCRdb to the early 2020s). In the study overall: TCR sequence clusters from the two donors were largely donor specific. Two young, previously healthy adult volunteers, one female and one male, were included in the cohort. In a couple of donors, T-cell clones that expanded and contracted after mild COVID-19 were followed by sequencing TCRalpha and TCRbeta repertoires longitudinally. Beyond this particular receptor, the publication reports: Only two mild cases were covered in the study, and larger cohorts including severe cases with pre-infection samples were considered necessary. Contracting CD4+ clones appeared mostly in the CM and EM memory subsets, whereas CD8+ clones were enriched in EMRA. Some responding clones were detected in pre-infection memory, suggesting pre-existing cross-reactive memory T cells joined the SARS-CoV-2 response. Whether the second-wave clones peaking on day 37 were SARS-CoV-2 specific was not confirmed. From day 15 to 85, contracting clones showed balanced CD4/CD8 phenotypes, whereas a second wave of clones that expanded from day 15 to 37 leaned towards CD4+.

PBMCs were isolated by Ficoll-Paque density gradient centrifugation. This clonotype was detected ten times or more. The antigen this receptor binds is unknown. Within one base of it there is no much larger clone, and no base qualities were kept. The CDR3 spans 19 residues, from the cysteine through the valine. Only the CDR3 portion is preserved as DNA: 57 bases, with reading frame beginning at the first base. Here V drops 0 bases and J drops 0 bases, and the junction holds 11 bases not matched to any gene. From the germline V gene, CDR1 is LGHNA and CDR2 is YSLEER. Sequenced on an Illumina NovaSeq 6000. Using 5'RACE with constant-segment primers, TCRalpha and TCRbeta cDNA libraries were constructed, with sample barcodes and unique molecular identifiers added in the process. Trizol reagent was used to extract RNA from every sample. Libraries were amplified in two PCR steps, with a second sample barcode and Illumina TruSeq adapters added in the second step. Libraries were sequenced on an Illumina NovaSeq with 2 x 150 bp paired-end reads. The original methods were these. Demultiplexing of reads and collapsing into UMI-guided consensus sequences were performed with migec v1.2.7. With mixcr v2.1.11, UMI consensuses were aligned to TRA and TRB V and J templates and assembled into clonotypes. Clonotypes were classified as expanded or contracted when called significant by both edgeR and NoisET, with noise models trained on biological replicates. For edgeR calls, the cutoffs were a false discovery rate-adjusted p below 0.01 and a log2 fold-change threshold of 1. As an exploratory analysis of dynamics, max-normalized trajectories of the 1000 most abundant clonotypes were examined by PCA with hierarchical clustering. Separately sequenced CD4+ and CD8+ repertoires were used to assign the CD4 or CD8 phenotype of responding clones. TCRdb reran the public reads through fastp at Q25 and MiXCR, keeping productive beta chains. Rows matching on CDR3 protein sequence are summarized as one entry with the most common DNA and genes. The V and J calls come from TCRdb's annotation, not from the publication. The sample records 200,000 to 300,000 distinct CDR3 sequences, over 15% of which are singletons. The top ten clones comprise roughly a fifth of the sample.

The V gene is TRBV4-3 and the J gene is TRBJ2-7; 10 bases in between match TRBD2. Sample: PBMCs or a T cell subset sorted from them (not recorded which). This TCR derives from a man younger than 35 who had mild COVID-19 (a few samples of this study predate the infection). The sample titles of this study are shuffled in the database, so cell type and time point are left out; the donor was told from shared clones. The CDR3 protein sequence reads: CASSQDLIELAGSSYEQYV. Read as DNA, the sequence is TGCGCCAGCAGCCAAGATTTAATCGAACTAGCGGGGAGCTCCTACGAGCAGTACGTC.